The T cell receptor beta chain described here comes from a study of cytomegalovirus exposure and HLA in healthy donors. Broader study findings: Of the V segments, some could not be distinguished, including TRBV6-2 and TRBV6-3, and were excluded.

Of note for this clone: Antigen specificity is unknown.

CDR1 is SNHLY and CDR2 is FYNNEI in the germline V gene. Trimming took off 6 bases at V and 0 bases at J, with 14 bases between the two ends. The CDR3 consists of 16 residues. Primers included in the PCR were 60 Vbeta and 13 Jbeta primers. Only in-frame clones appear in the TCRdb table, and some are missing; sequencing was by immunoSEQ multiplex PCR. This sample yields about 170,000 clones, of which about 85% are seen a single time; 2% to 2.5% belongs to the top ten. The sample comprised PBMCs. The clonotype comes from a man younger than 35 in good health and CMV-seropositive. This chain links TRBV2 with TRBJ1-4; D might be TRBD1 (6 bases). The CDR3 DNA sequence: TGTGCCAGCAGCGCATACAGGGCCCCAACTAATGAAAAACTGTTTTTT. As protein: CASSAYRAPTNEKLFF.